Each of the 2 T cell receptor beta chains below was sequenced from the same sample in a study of blood T cells in healthy people across ages. Primed by a sample-barcoded 5' primer and a J-beta primer mix, a second PCR proceeded for about 6 to 12 cycles. TCRdb analysed the 5' RACE reads with MiXCR anew, one entry per CDR3 protein. The table records hundreds of thousands of distinct CDR3 sequences, about 55% of them present only once. Sequenced input: blood. These receptors were collected from an elderly man in good health.

This chain uses TRBV12-5 with TRBJ1-1; the D gene is possibly TRBD1 (6 bases). The V and J ends lost 7 bases and 5 bases respectively, with 20 bases between them. Germline CDR1 reads LGHNT; CDR2 reads FRNRAP. This CDR3 region has 15 residues. CDR3 DNA: TGTGCTAGTGCCGGAAGGGGGGCACGATCGACTGAAGCTTTCTTT. Its protein product is CASAGRGARSTEAFF.

The V call is TRBV25-1, the J call TRBJ1-1; 7 bases line up with TRBD1. The CDR3 length is 15 residues. V shed 2 bases and J 1 base; nucleotides not matched to a gene: 4. Germline V gene data show CDR1 as MGHDK and CDR2 as SYGVNS. The CDR3 DNA follows: TGTGCCAGCAGTGAAAGGGGGCCTAGGAACACTGAAGCTTTCTTT. As protein: CASSERGPRNTEAFF. Based on the CDR3 plus reference TRBV25-1 and TRBJ1-1, the full variable domain is EADIYQTPRYLVIGTGKKITLECSQTMGHDKMYWYQQDPGMELHLIHYSYGVNSTEKGDLSSESTVSRIRTEHFPLTLESARPSHTSQYLCASSERGPRNTEAFFGQGTRLTVV.